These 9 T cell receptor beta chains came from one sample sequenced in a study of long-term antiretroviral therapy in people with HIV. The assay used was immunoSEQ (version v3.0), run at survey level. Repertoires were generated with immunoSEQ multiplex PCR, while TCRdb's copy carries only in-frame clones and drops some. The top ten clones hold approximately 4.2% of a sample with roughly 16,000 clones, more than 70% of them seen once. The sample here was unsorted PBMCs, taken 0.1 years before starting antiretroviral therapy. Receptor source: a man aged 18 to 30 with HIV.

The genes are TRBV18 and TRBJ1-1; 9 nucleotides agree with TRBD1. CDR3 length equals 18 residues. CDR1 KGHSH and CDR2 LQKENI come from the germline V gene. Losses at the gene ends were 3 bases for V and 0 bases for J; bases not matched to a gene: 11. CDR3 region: CASSPLPGQGSMNTEAFF. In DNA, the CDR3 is TGTGCCAGCTCACCCCTACCGGGACAGGGATCCATGAACACTGAAGCTTTCTTT.

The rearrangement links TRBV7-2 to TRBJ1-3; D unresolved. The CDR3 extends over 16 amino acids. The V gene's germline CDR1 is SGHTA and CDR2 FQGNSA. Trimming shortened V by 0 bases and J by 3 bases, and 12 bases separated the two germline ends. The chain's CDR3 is CASSLARASLGNTIYF. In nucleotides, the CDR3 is TGTGCCAGCAGCTTAGCGAGGGCCAGCCTTGGAAACACCATATATTTT. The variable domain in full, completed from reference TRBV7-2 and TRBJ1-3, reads GAGVSQSPSNKVTEKGKDVELRCDPISGHTALYWYRQSLGQGLEFLIYFQGNSAPDKSGLPSDRFSAERTGGSVSTLTIQRTQQEDSAVYLCASSLARASLGNTIYFGEGSWLTVV.

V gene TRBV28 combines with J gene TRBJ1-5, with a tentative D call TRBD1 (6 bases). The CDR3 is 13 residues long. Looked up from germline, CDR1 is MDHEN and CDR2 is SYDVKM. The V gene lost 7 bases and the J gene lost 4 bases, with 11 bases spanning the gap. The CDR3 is CASTSDRNQPQHF. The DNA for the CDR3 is TGTGCCAGCACCTCGGACAGAAATCAGCCCCAGCATTTT.

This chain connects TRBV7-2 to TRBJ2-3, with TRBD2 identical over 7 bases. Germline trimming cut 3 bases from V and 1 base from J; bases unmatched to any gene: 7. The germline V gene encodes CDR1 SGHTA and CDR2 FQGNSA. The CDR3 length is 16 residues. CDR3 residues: CASSFGGVGGTDTQYF. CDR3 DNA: TGTGCCAGCAGCTTTGGGGGGGTTGGCGGCACAGATACGCAGTATTTT.

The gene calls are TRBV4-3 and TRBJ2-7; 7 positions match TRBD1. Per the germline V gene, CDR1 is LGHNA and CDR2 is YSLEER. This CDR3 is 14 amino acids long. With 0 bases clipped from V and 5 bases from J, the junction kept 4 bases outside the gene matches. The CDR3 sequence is CASSQDHRGDEQYF. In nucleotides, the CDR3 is TGCGCCAGCAGCCAAGATCACAGGGGAGACGAGCAGTACTTC.

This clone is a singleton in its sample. CDR3 in amino acids: CASSPRTADYEQYF. DNA for the CDR3: TGTGCCAGCAGCCCCCGGACAGCTGACTACGAGCAGTACTTC. The gene calls are TRBV9 and TRBJ2-7, with D perhaps matching TRBD1 (6 bases). V lost 4 bases to trimming and J lost 3 bases, with 14 bases between them. The CDR3 contains 14 residues. The germline V gene has CDR1 SGDLS and CDR2 YYNGEE. Full variable domain (remainder filled in from reference TRBV9 and TRBJ2-7): DSGVTQTPKHLITATGQRVTLRCSPRSGDLSVYWYQQSLDQGLQFLIQYYNGEERAKGNILERFSAQQFPDLHSELNLSSLELGDSALYFCASSPRTADYEQYFGPGTRLTVT.

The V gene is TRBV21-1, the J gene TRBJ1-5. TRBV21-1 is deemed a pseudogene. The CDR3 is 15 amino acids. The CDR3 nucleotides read TGTGCCAGCAGCGACGGGGGGGGTCCCAATCAGCCCCAGCATTTT. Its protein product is CASSDGGGPNQPQHF.

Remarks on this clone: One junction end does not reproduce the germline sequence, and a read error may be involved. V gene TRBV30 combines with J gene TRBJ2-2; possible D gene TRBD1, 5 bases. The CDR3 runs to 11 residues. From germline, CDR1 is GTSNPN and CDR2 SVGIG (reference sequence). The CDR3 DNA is TGTACCTGGAGTATGATGGACAAGCTGTTTTTT. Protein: CTWSMMDKLFF.

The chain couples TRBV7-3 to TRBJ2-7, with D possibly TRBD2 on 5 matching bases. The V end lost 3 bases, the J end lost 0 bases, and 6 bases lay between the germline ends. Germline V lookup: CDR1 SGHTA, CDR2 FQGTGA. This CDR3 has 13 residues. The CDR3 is CASSLGDSYEQYF. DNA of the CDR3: TGTGCCAGCAGCTTGGGAGACTCCTACGAGCAGTACTTC.